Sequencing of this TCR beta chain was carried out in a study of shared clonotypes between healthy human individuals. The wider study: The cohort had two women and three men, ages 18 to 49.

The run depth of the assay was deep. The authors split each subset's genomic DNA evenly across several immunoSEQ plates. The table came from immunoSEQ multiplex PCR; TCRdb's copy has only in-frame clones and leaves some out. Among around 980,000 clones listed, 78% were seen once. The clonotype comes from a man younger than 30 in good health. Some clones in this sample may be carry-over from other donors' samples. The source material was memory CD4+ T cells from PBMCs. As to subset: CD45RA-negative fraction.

CDR3 loop: CASRPQGNTEAFF. As DNA, the CDR3 is TGCGCCAGCAGGCCACAGGGTAACACTGAAGCTTTCTTT. The chain employs TRBV5-1 and TRBJ1-1, with D perhaps TRBD1 (6 bases). Trimming removed 5 bases from V and 2 bases from J, with 10 bases in between. The CDR3 runs 13 residues. Germline V CDR1 and CDR2: SGHRS, YFSETQ.